These 14 T cell receptor beta chains originate from one sample sequenced in a study of blood T cell repertoires in COVID-19. Produced via immunoSEQ multiplex PCR; TCRdb's table is partial and in-frame only. The top ten clones hold about 2% of a sample with about 150,000 clones, approximately 83% of them seen once. Material for sequencing was peripheral blood. The receptors originated from a woman aged 80 or over with acute or convalescent COVID-19.

The V gene is TRBV3-1 (or the pseudogene TRBV3-2), the J gene TRBJ2-1; D remains unclear. The germline gives CDR1 LGHDT, CDR2 YNNKEL (reference sequence). The CDR3 covers 13 residues. The V and J ends lost 6 bases and 5 bases respectively, with 11 bases between them. CDR3 bases: TGTGCCAGCAGTTTCGACTGGAACAATGAGCAGTTCTTC. Translation: CASSFDWNNEQFF.

The chain couples TRBV7-2 to TRBJ2-5, with 9 positions matching TRBD1. J gave up 7 bases and V 0 bases, and 12 bases lay outside the gene matches. There are 17 residues in the CDR3. The germline V gene encodes CDR1 SGHTA and CDR2 FQGNSA. The CDR3 nucleotides are TGTGCCAGCAGCTTAGCAGGCTGGGACAGGGAAAGAGGGACCCAGTACTTC. It codes for CASSLAGWDRERGTQYF.

V usage is TRBV6-2 or TRBV6-3 and J usage is TRBJ2-3; 9 bases match TRBD2. J lost 3 bases, V lost 2 bases, and 12 bases had no gene match. This CDR3 is built from 18 residues. CDR1 and CDR2 from the germline V gene are MNHEY and SVGEGT. The CDR3 spells CASSYGLGGGVLTDTQYF. The DNA of the CDR3 is TGTGCCAGCAGTTACGGGTTAGGCGGGGGGGTCCTGACAGATACGCAGTATTTT.

The V call is TRBV6-2 or TRBV6-3, the J call TRBJ1-5; D gene ambiguous. V shed 3 bases and J shed 3 bases, with 12 bases lying between them. This CDR3 has 15 residues. Germline assignment: CDR1 MNHEY and CDR2 SVGEGT. The CDR3 loop reads CASSYTTADNQPQHF. The CDR3 nucleotides are TGTGCCAGCAGTTATACAACAGCCGACAATCAGCCCCAGCATTTT.

The genes are TRBV19 and TRBJ2-3, with D perhaps matching TRBD2 (6 bases). Trimming pared 6 bases from V and 3 bases from J, leaving 13 bases between. The CDR3 sequence is 14 residues long. The V gene's germline CDR1 is LNHDA and CDR2 SQIVND (reference sequence). For the CDR3, the DNA is TGTGCCAGTAGCGCTTCCGGGAGAACAGATACGCAGTATTTT. It translates to CASSASGRTDTQYF.

The chain carries TRBV30 and TRBJ1-5; 9 bases map to TRBD1. CDR1 GTSNPN and CDR2 SVGIG come from the germline V gene (reference sequence). The J segment lost 9 bases and the V segment lost 1 base, leaving 1 base of the junction unmatched. The length of the CDR3 is 12 residues. This CDR3 reads CAWSEGQGPQHF. CDR3 in DNA: TGTGCCTGGAGTGAGGGACAGGGGCCCCAGCATTTT.

This clone was seen only once. The V and J genes are TRBV12-3 or TRBV12-4 and TRBJ2-5; possibly TRBD1 for D (6 bases). The length of the CDR3 is 13 residues. V was trimmed by 3 bases and J by 1 base, leaving 6 bases between them. CDR3 sequence: CASSLGAQETQYF. The CDR3 DNA reads TGTGCCAGCAGTTTGGGGGCCCAAGAGACCCAGTACTTC.

V usage is TRBV5-4 and J usage is TRBJ1-1, with 9 bases matching TRBD1. Germline values: CDR1 SGHNT, CDR2 YYREEE (reference sequence). The CDR3 has 16 residues. V lost 0 bases to trimming and J lost 3 bases; unmatched junction nucleotides: 6. CDR3 in DNA: TGTGCCAGCAGCTTGGAAGGGACAGGGTTGGACACTGAAGCTTTCTTT. Translating gives CASSLEGTGLDTEAFF.

This chain connects TRBV21-1 to TRBJ2-1; TRBD1, as called in the table, went unchecked against the DNA. TRBV21-1 has pseudogene status. The CDR3 extends over 15 amino acids. The CDR3 nucleotides are TGTGCCAGCAGCAAAGCATGGACAGAGTACAATGAGCAGTTCTTC. This sequence encodes CASSKAWTEYNEQFF.

This clone was recorded once. The chain links TRBV10-1 to TRBJ2-1; 10 bases fit TRBD2. Germline CDR1 reads WNHNN; CDR2 reads SYGVQD (reference sequence). V was clipped by 6 bases and J by 3 bases; unmatched bases: 8. This CDR3 has 16 amino acids. CDR3 DNA sequence: TGCGCCAGCAGCGTGAGTGGGACTAGCGACTACAATGAGCAGTTCTTC. Protein: CASSVSGTSDYNEQFF.

The chain combines TRBV9 with TRBJ2-5; 11 positions agree with TRBD2. The length of the CDR3 is 20 residues. Germline V gene data show CDR1 as SGDLS and CDR2 as YYNGEE. The junction had 22 bases not matched to a gene; V was cut back by 4 bases and J by 5 bases. In DNA, the CDR3 is TGTGCCAGCAGCCCGAGACGGCTAGCGGGAGGCCGGGGAATGTTGGAGACCCAGTACTTC. Its translation is CASSPRRLAGGRGMLETQYF.

This clone was seen a handful of times. V gene TRBV11-2 combines with J gene TRBJ1-3; D is unresolved. Trimming cost V 3 bases and J 0 bases, with 12 bases left between them. The CDR3 length is 16 residues. Germline CDR1 SGHAT, CDR2 FQNNGV. The chain's CDR3 is CASSFWQAGSGNTIYF. DNA for the CDR3: TGTGCCAGCAGCTTTTGGCAGGCTGGCTCTGGAAACACCATATATTTT.

The chain is built from TRBV7-3 and TRBJ2-7; 8 bases align to TRBD1. CDR3 length: 14 residues. The J segment lost 1 base and the V segment lost 11 bases, leaving 10 bases of the junction unmatched. Germline V gene data show CDR1 as SGHTA and CDR2 as FQGTGA. CDR3 DNA: TGTGCCTCAGCCATAGGGACAGGTTCCTACGAGCAGTACTTC. It translates to CASAIGTGSYEQYF. The whole variable domain, filled in from reference TRBV7-3 and TRBJ2-7, reads GAGVSQTPSNKVTEKGKYVELRCDPISGHTALYWYRQSLGQGPEFLIYFQGTGAADDSGLPNDRFFAVRPEGSVSTLKIQRTERGDSAVYLCASAIGTGSYEQYFGPGTRLTVT.

The genes are TRBV27 and TRBJ1-1; TRBD1 is a possible D gene (6 bases). This CDR3 is built from 16 residues. Germline loops: CDR1 MNHEY, CDR2 SMNVEV (reference sequence). Trimming removed 5 bases from V and 6 bases from J, with 22 bases in between. Written as DNA, the CDR3 is TGTGCCAGCAGTCCATATATAGTTTCAGGGGCCGCTGAAGCTTTCTTT. Protein: CASSPYIVSGAAEAFF.